The 29 T cell receptor beta chains listed next were all sequenced from one sample in a study of beta chain features in type 1 diabetes. Expressed TCRB transcripts were sequenced after all isolated RNA was converted to cDNA. Sequencing used immunoSEQ multiplex PCR; TCRdb keeps in-frame clones, though not all of them. The sample gives 400,000 to 550,000 clones, more than 9.5% of which show up once; roughly 0.046% is in the top ten. Sequencing was carried out using naive CD4+ T cells from blood. The receptors were sampled from a woman aged 18-35 years in good health.

The chain carries TRBV11-3 and TRBJ2-5; D gene unclear. The CDR3 is 12 amino acids. The V gene's germline CDR1 is SGHNT and CDR2 YENEEA. V dropped 3 bases and J dropped 0 bases, with 2 bases sitting between them. CDR3 region: CASSFYQETQYF. In DNA form, the CDR3 reads TGTGCCAGCAGCTTCTACCAAGAGACCCAGTACTTC.

In regard to this clone: Within the sample, other DNA sequences also encode this same CDR3. The V call is TRBV7-9, the J call TRBJ1-1; unclear D gene. The V gene's germline CDR1 is SEHNR and CDR2 FQNEAQ (reference sequence). V lost 1 base, J lost 1 base, and 4 bases lay in between. The CDR3 contains 13 residues. The chain's CDR3 is CASSLGANTEAFF. The CDR3 DNA reads as TGTGCCAGCAGCTTAGGAGCGAACACTGAAGCTTTCTTT.

The V call is TRBV9, the J call TRBJ2-3; perhaps D is TRBD1 or TRBD2 (5 bases each). CDR1 and CDR2 (germline): SGDLS, YYNGEE. Trimming removed 5 bases at V and 5 bases at J, with 15 bases between. The CDR3 has 14 residues. This CDR3 reads CASRPGHEGDTQYF. CDR3 in DNA: TGTGCCAGCAGGCCCGGACACGAGGGAGATACGCAGTATTTT.

This clone was counted a few times. The chain joins TRBV5-1 to TRBJ1-4; maybe TRBD1 (5 bases). The CDR3 loop spans 14 amino acids. Germline CDR1 reads SGHRS; CDR2 reads YFSETQ. The V end lost 4 bases, the J end lost 8 bases, and 15 bases lay between the germline ends. The CDR3 here is CASSPRDTMEKLFF. CDR3 sequence (DNA): TGCGCCAGCAGCCCCAGGGATACGATGGAAAAACTGTTTTTT.

This clone has only a few counts. The rearrangement uses TRBV6-5 and TRBJ2-5; possibly TRBD2 for D (5 bases). Germline-derived CDR1 and CDR2 are MNHEY and SVGAGI. This CDR3 has 11 residues. Trimming stripped 10 bases from V and 5 bases from J, with 11 bases between. CDR3 loop: CATRGSETQYF. The DNA for the CDR3 is TGTGCCACCAGAGGGTCGGAGACCCAGTACTTC.

This clone was found a few times. At the DNA level, this CDR3 is encoded by other sequences in the same sample as well. The rearrangement joins TRBV29-1 to TRBJ2-3; D is perhaps TRBD1 or TRBD2 (5 bases each). This CDR3 has 12 amino acids. V was trimmed by 3 bases and J by 5 bases, leaving 9 bases between them. CDR1 is SQVTM and CDR2 is ANQGSEA in the germline V gene. The CDR3 here is CSVDRGEDTQYF. The CDR3 nucleotides read TGCAGCGTTGATAGAGGGGAAGATACGCAGTATTTT.

This clone has more than one count but fewer than ten. The chain joins TRBV29-1 to TRBJ2-3; D is possibly TRBD1 or TRBD2 (6 bases each). The V gene's germline CDR1 is SQVTM and CDR2 ANQGSEA. This CDR3 is 16 amino acids long. V lost 4 bases to trimming and J lost 3 bases, with 20 bases between them. The CDR3 sequence: CSVGRRLPGATDTQYF. The CDR3 nucleotides are TGCAGCGTTGGGCGTCGGCTCCCGGGGGCAACAGATACGCAGTATTTT.

The CDR3 sequence is CASSVGLAFAYEQYF. CDR3 DNA sequence: TGTGCCAGCAGCGTTGGACTAGCTTTTGCCTACGAGCAGTACTTC. The chain uses TRBV11-1 and TRBJ2-7; 8 nucleotides agree with TRBD2. CDR1 is SGHAT and CDR2 is FQDESV in the germline V gene (reference sequence). CDR3 size: 15 residues. V was clipped by 5 bases and J by 2 bases; unmatched bases: 8.

In this sample, this clone turned up a few times. The chain employs TRBV11-2 and TRBJ2-1; D is possibly TRBD2 (6 bases). CDR1 is SGHAT and CDR2 is FQNNGV in the germline V gene. Trimming pared 3 bases from V and 9 bases from J, leaving 12 bases between. The CDR3 is made up of 13 amino acids. The CDR3 reads CASSFRLVSEQFF. CDR3 nucleotide sequence: TGTGCCAGCAGCTTCCGACTAGTCAGTGAGCAGTTCTTC. The variable domain in full, with the rest retrieved from reference TRBV11-2 and TRBJ2-1, is EAGVAQSPRYKIIEKRQSVAFWCNPISGHATLYWYQQILGQGPKLLIQFQNNGVVDDSQLPKDRFSAERLKGVDSTLKIQPAKLEDSAVYLCASSFRLVSEQFFGPGTRLTVL.

The V gene is TRBV18, the J gene TRBJ2-3; D unresolved. Looked up from germline, CDR1 is KGHSH and CDR2 is LQKENI. The length of the CDR3 is 16 residues. The germline V and J ends were trimmed by 6 bases and 0 bases, with 16 bases remaining between them. As DNA, the CDR3 is TGTGCCAGCTCTCTACTGGACGCCTCTAGCACAGATACGCAGTATTTT. Translating gives CASSLLDASSTDTQYF.

This chain uses TRBV27 with TRBJ2-7; TRBD1 matches 7 bases. Looked up from germline, CDR1 is MNHEY and CDR2 is SMNVEV (reference sequence). The CDR3 loop spans 14 amino acids. The junction had 6 bases not matched to a gene; V was cut back by 6 bases and J by 1 base. CDR3: CASSRRQGSYEQYV. The DNA for the CDR3 is TGTGCCAGCAGCCGCCGACAGGGATCCTACGAGCAGTACGTC.

Details on this clone: Other DNA variants within this sample encode the same CDR3. The V call is TRBV12-5, the J call TRBJ2-1; D might be TRBD2 (5 bases). Trimming removed 1 base from V and 0 bases from J, with 7 bases in between. The CDR3 loop spans 15 amino acids. Germline V gives CDR1 LGHNT, CDR2 FRNRAP. The CDR3 reads CASGLGESSYNEQFF. The CDR3 DNA sequence: TGTGCTAGTGGTTTGGGGGAGAGCTCCTACAATGAGCAGTTCTTC.

This clone was picked up a small number of times. The chain combines TRBV9 with TRBJ2-1; 9 bases line up with TRBD1. The CDR3 runs to 15 residues. The V gene end was trimmed by 4 bases and the J gene end by 2 bases; junction bases not matched to a gene: 4. The V gene's germline CDR1 is SGDLS and CDR2 YYNGEE. Here the CDR3 DNA reads TGTGCCAGCAGCCCCCGACAGGGGGCCTACAATGAGCAGTTCTTC. Translation: CASSPRQGAYNEQFF.

The V and J genes are TRBV14 and TRBJ2-7; no reliable D call. The germline V gene encodes CDR1 SGHDN and CDR2 FVKESK. V dropped 4 bases and J dropped 2 bases, with 9 bases sitting between them. The CDR3 totals 13 residues. The CDR3: CASSRTDTYEQYF. CDR3 DNA sequence: TGTGCCAGCAGCCGGACGGATACCTACGAGCAGTACTTC.

Only a few counts were recorded for this clone. This sample also contains other DNA sequences that code for the same CDR3. The genes are TRBV7-2 and TRBJ2-7; 7 nucleotides match TRBD1. The germline V gene encodes CDR1 SGHTA and CDR2 FQGNSA. The trim removed 6 bases at V and 2 bases at J, leaving 4 bases unmatched. This CDR3 has 13 residues. CDR3 sequence reads: CASSRDRTYEQYF. CDR3 in DNA: TGTGCCAGCAGTCGGGACAGAACCTACGAGCAGTACTTC. The full variable domain, rest sourced from reference TRBV7-2 and TRBJ2-7, is GAGVSQSPSNKVTEKGKDVELRCDPISGHTALYWYRQSLGQGLEFLIYFQGNSAPDKSGLPSDRFSAERTGGSVSTLTIQRTQQEDSAVYLCASSRDRTYEQYFGPGTRLTVT.

The sample holds a few counts of this clone. The chain couples TRBV7-2 to TRBJ2-2; tentative D call: TRBD2 (5 bases). The V end was cut by 7 bases, the J end by 5 bases, with 14 bases between. There are 14 residues in the CDR3. Germline V gene data show CDR1 as SGHTA and CDR2 as FQGNSA. CDR3 in amino acids: CASIGLSWTGELFF. In DNA, the CDR3 is TGTGCCAGCATCGGACTGAGTTGGACCGGGGAGCTGTTTTTT.

The sample holds a few counts of this clone. The chain has TRBV12-5 and TRBJ2-5; D not certain. From germline, CDR1 is LGHNT and CDR2 FRNRAP. This CDR3 region has 15 residues. Trimming pared 5 bases from V and 3 bases from J, leaving 16 bases between. The DNA for the CDR3 is TGTGCTAGTGGTGTGACTCGGAAAACTGAAGAGACCCAGTACTTC. It translates to CASGVTRKTEETQYF.

This clone was seen only a few times. This sequence joins TRBV30 and TRBJ2-7; D gene uncertain. Trimming removed 5 bases from V and 3 bases from J, with 17 bases in between. The CDR3 totals 14 residues. CDR1 and CDR2 (germline): GTSNPN, SVGIG (reference sequence). CDR3 sequence: CAWGEVVMGYEQYF. CDR3 nucleotide sequence: TGTGCCTGGGGTGAAGTTGTAATGGGCTACGAGCAGTACTTC.

The rearrangement uses TRBV7-8 and TRBJ1-2; 8 bases are shared with TRBD1. CDR3 length: 16 amino acids. Germline CDR1 and CDR2: SGHVS and FQNEAQ. V gave up 5 bases and J gave up 1 base; unmatched junction bases: 9. The CDR3, as DNA: TGTGCCAGCAGCCCTAGAGCGACAGGGGATAACTATGGCTACACCTTC. Protein product: CASSPRATGDNYGYTF.

The V call is TRBV9, the J call TRBJ1-1, with a tentative D call TRBD1 (5 bases). The CDR3 totals 15 residues. Germline V gives CDR1 SGDLS, CDR2 YYNGEE. V lost 0 bases and J lost 3, with 12 bases in between. The DNA for the CDR3 is TGTGCCAGCAGCGTAGCGGGCAGGGCGGACACTGAAGCTTTCTTT. Amino acid sequence: CASSVAGRADTEAFF. The variable domain in full, with the rest retrieved from reference TRBV9 and TRBJ1-1, is DSGVTQTPKHLITATGQRVTLRCSPRSGDLSVYWYQQSLDQGLQFLIQYYNGEERAKGNILERFSAQQFPDLHSELNLSSLELGDSALYFCASSVAGRADTEAFFGQGTRLTVV.

This clone has a handful of counts. This chain uses TRBV5-4 with TRBJ2-1, with a weak D call TRBD1 (5 bases). With 4 bases removed from V and 3 bases from J, the gap between germline ends came to 11 bases. CDR1 is SGHNT and CDR2 is YYREEE in the germline V gene (reference sequence). The CDR3 runs 14 residues. CDR3: CASSPDGHYNEQFF. Written as DNA, the CDR3 is TGTGCCAGCAGCCCTGACGGACACTACAATGAGCAGTTCTTC.

The chain combines TRBV4-2 with TRBJ2-1; 8 bases map to TRBD1. V dropped 4 bases and J dropped 5; count of bases not matched to a gene: 4. The CDR3 spans 14 residues. Germline V gene lookup returns CDR1 LGHNA and CDR2 YNFKEQ. Written as DNA, the CDR3 is TGTGCCAGCAGCCTCAGGGGGCCGGACAATGAGCAGTTCTTC. This encodes CASSLRGPDNEQFF.

The CDR3: CASSIGTRSNQPQHF. CDR3 sequence (DNA): TGTGCCAGTAGTATTGGAACACGGAGCAATCAGCCCCAGCATTTT. This chain links TRBV19 with TRBJ1-5; D is uncertain. The CDR3 covers 15 residues. Trimming pared 3 bases from V and 1 base from J, leaving 10 bases between. CDR1 is LNHDA, CDR2 SQIVND, per germline (reference sequence).

This chain's CDR3 is CASSFGDREDNEQFF. The CDR3 region has the DNA TGCGCCAGCAGCTTTGGGGACCGGGAGGACAATGAGCAGTTCTTC. J is TRBJ2-1 and V is TRBV5-1, with TRBD2 matching over 7 bases. The CDR3 runs 15 residues. Unmatched junction bases numbered 7, after V lost 2 bases and J lost 5 bases. Germline assignment: CDR1 SGHRS and CDR2 YFSETQ. Supplemented by reference TRBV5-1 and TRBJ2-1, the full variable domain reads KAGVTQTPRYLIKTRGQQVTLSCSPISGHRSVSWYQQTPGQGLQFLFEYFSETQRNKGNFPGRFSGRQFSNSRSEMNVSTLELGDSALYLCASSFGDREDNEQFFGPGTRLTVL.

This chain uses TRBV7-6 with TRBJ2-1, with 9 bases that match TRBD2. CDR1 and CDR2 (germline): SGHVS, FNYEAQ. V shed 4 bases, J shed 8 bases, and the junction held 3 bases outside the gene matches. The CDR3 covers 13 residues. CDR3 nucleotide sequence: TGTGCCAGCAGCTCAGCGGGGGGCCATGAGCAGTTCTTC. It codes for CASSSAGGHEQFF.

This clone was counted a few times. This sequence joins TRBV2 and TRBJ2-7; TRBD2 is a possible D gene (5 bases). This CDR3 comprises 12 residues. CDR1 SNHLY and CDR2 FYNNEI come from the germline V gene. V was clipped by 8 bases and J by 3 bases, with 11 bases between them. The CDR3 region is CASRGWSYEQYV. CDR3 coding DNA: TGTGCCAGCCGAGGGTGGAGCTACGAGCAGTACGTC.

This clone was picked up a small number of times. The V call is TRBV19, the J call TRBJ2-2; 7 bases match TRBD1. The CDR3 has 16 amino acids. Germline CDR1 LNHDA, CDR2 SQIVND (reference sequence). Trimming removed 3 bases from V and 1 base from J; junction bases left unmatched: 5. CDR3 amino acids: CASSIWGTENTGELFF. The CDR3 region has the DNA TGTGCCAGTAGTATTTGGGGGACAGAGAACACCGGGGAGCTGTTTTTT.

This rearrangement joins TRBV27 to TRBJ2-5; D may correspond to TRBD1 or TRBD2 (5 bases each). Germline values: CDR1 MNHEY, CDR2 SMNVEV (reference sequence). The CDR3 extends over 15 amino acids. Trimming shortened V by 0 bases and J by 2 bases, and 10 bases separated the two germline ends. The CDR3 loop reads CASSLSRGRQETQYF. CDR3 bases: TGTGCCAGCAGTTTATCGAGGGGACGGCAAGAGACCCAGTACTTC.

This clone was counted between two and nine times. This chain uses TRBV7-2 with TRBJ1-5, with 8 bases lining up with TRBD1. Trimming took 2 bases from V and 6 from J; bases not matched to a gene: 6. Germline assignment: CDR1 SGHTA and CDR2 FQGNSA. The CDR3 runs to 15 residues. The CDR3 spells CASSLSAGGGQPQHF. The CDR3 DNA is TGTGCCAGCAGCTTAAGCGCAGGGGGCGGTCAGCCCCAGCATTTT.